One sample yielded the 25 T cell receptor beta chains listed below, sequenced in a study of T cells after yellow fever vaccination. TCRdb ran MiXCR on the 5' RACE reads and lists one entry per CDR3 protein. The sample contains fewer than 450,000 distinct CDR3 sequences, 3.5% to 4.5% of which appear only once. The sequenced sample was PBMCs, obtained 5 days after the yellow fever booster vaccination. The receptors here all came from a man between 18 and 35 years old who received the YFV17D yellow fever vaccine.

Ten or more counts support this clonotype. The J gene is TRBJ2-2, the V gene TRBV7-3, with 8 bases that match TRBD2. The CDR3 runs 15 residues. V dropped 2 bases and J dropped 6; count of bases not matched to a gene: 5. The V gene's germline CDR1 is SGHTA and CDR2 FQGTGA. CDR3 sequence: CASSLGAGGPGELFF. The DNA of the CDR3 is TGTGCCAGCAGCTTAGGGGCGGGGGGCCCCGGGGAGCTGTTTTTT.

This clonotype occurred many times. The chain recombines TRBV20-1 with TRBJ2-5; TRBD1 agrees at 8 bases. The CDR3 is made up of 14 amino acids. V lost 6 bases to trimming and J lost 4 bases; unmatched junction nucleotides: 10. From germline, CDR1 is DFQATT and CDR2 SNEGSKA (reference sequence). CDR3 nucleotides: TGCAGTGCCGCCCGACAGGGGTTAACAGAGACCCAGTACTTC. This encodes CSAARQGLTETQYF.

This clonotype has ten or more counts. The chain uses TRBV25-1 and TRBJ1-1, with D perhaps matching TRBD1 (5 bases). CDR3 length: 15 residues. CDR1 is MGHDK, CDR2 SYGVNS, per germline. V gave up 10 bases and J gave up 1 base, with 19 bases separating them. The CDR3: CATVPPGRANTEAFF. CDR3 coding DNA: TGTGCCACCGTACCTCCGGGACGGGCGAACACTGAAGCTTTCTTT.

This clonotype has ten or more counts. The junction departs from the called germline gene at one end, perhaps through a read error. The rearrangement links TRBV5-1 to TRBJ1-1; D call uncertain. Germline V gene data show CDR1 as SGHRS and CDR2 as YFSETQ. There are 14 residues in the CDR3. The CDR3: CASSLAGMNTEAFF. In DNA form, the CDR3 reads TGTGCCAGCAGCTTAGCCGGTATGAACACTGAAGCTTTCTTT.

This sequence joins TRBV4-2 and TRBJ2-1, with D possibly TRBD2 on 7 matching bases. The CDR3 loop spans 19 amino acids. Trimming stripped 1 base from V and 2 bases from J, with 21 bases between. Germline assignment: CDR1 LGHNA and CDR2 YNFKEQ. DNA of the CDR3: TGTGCCAGCAGCCAAGCCGATTCTATAGGGGGGGGGACCTACAATGAGCAGTTCTTC. It specifies CASSQADSIGGGTYNEQFF.

This clonotype was recorded at least ten times. This chain connects TRBV7-9 to TRBJ1-1; D call uncertain. This CDR3 has 13 residues. Germline V gives CDR1 SEHNR, CDR2 FQNEAQ (reference sequence). Deletions cut 5 bases from V and 2 bases from J, with 9 bases between. The CDR3 coding sequence is TGTGCCAGCAGCACCGGGGTAAACACTGAAGCTTTCTTT. It translates to CASSTGVNTEAFF.

In DNA form, the CDR3 reads TGCGCCAGCAGCTTGGGAATTCCACCATCCTCCTACGAGCAGTACGTC. It translates to CASSLGIPPSSYEQYV. This chain connects TRBV5-1 to TRBJ2-7; no clear D gene. Germline V gives CDR1 SGHRS, CDR2 YFSETQ. This CDR3 contains 16 residues. Trimming stripped 0 bases from V and 0 bases from J, with 13 bases between.

V usage is TRBV19 and J usage is TRBJ1-2; weak D call: TRBD1 (5 bases). The CDR3 spans 15 residues. In germline, CDR1 is LNHDA, CDR2 SQIVND (reference sequence). V was cut by 3 bases and J by 0 bases, with 11 bases left in between. The CDR3 region has the DNA TGTGCCAGTAGTATCTGGCAGGGAGCTAACTATGGCTACACCTTC. It codes for CASSIWQGANYGYTF.

The genes are TRBV5-6 and TRBJ2-3; D remains ambiguous. Germline CDR1 SGHDT, CDR2 YYEEEE. Trimming cost V 4 bases and J 3 bases, with 12 bases left between them. CDR3 size: 14 residues. The CDR3 sequence: CASSAPIRTDTQYF. Here the CDR3 DNA reads TGTGCCAGCAGCGCGCCTATAAGGACAGATACGCAGTATTTT.

V is TRBV27 and J is TRBJ2-3; 10 bases are shared with TRBD2. Germline values: CDR1 MNHEY, CDR2 SMNVEV (reference sequence). The CDR3 is made up of 15 amino acids. Trimming removed 2 bases from V and 6 bases from J; junction bases left unmatched: 5. CDR3 sequence (DNA): TGTGCCAGCAGTTTAGCGACTAGCGGGTTCGATACGCAGTATTTT. It encodes CASSLATSGFDTQYF.

Only a few counts were recorded for this clonotype. The chain's CDR3 is CSVAAGRGRPQHF. The CDR3 nucleotides read TGCAGCGTTGCGGCAGGGAGAGGTCGGCCCCAGCATTTT. The gene calls are TRBV29-1 and TRBJ1-5, with D perhaps TRBD1 (5 bases). Germline V gene sequence: CDR1 SQVTM, CDR2 ANQGSEA. The CDR3 totals 13 residues. V was cut by 4 bases and J by 9 bases, with 16 bases left in between.

This clonotype came up many times. The chain links TRBV11-3 to TRBJ2-3; D is possibly TRBD1 (6 bases). Germline CDR1 is SGHNT and CDR2 is YENEEA. Trimming removed 3 bases from V and 6 bases from J, with 10 bases in between. The CDR3 consists of 13 residues. This chain's CDR3 is CASSFDTGDTQYF. The CDR3 region has the DNA TGTGCCAGCAGCTTCGACACAGGGGATACGCAGTATTTT.

The genes are TRBV28 and TRBJ1-1; unclear D gene. Trimming cost V 7 bases and J 7 bases, with 10 bases left between them. CDR1 is MDHEN, CDR2 SYDVKM, per germline. The CDR3 has 11 amino acids. The CDR3, as DNA: TGTGCCAGCATCATTCTAGGTGAAGCTTTCTTT. Protein sequence: CASIILGEAFF.

The chain joins TRBV4-1 to TRBJ2-5; the D gene is possibly TRBD1 (6 bases). This CDR3 contains 15 residues. V lost 3 bases to trimming and J lost 2 bases, with 13 bases between them. Germline CDR1 and CDR2: MGHRA and YSYEKL. The CDR3 bases are TGCGCCAGCAGCCAGGCTACAGGGTTTCAAGAGACCCAGTACTTC. This codes for CASSQATGFQETQYF.

On this clonotype: A junction end diverges from the germline sequence, so it may reflect a read error. J is TRBJ1-1 and V is TRBV20-1; D may be TRBD1 (6 bases). This CDR3 has 15 residues. Germline CDR1 DFQATT, CDR2 SNEGSKA (reference sequence). CDR3 amino acids: CSAPPTGARSPEAFF. The CDR3 DNA is TGCAGTGCTCCCCCCACGGGGGCGCGTTCTCCTGAGGCTTTCTTT.

This chain links TRBV20-1 with TRBJ1-3; D is ambiguous. With 0 bases removed from V and 0 bases from J, the gap between germline ends came to 12 bases. The length of the CDR3 is 16 residues. Per the germline V gene, CDR1 is DFQATT and CDR2 is SNEGSKA (reference sequence). The CDR3 DNA sequence: TGCAGTGCTAGAGATCGTCGCAGTTACTCTGGAAACACCATATATTTT. This translates into CSARDRRSYSGNTIYF.

This rearrangement joins TRBV5-1 to TRBJ2-1; the match to TRBD1 covers 7 bases. V shed 7 bases and J 1 base; nucleotides not matched to a gene: 8. Germline assignment: CDR1 SGHRS and CDR2 YFSETQ. There are 15 residues in the CDR3. CDR3 region: CASGKQGPSYNEQFF. For the CDR3, the DNA is TGCGCCAGCGGCAAACAGGGGCCTTCCTACAATGAGCAGTTCTTC.

This clonotype was seen ten or more times. The CDR3 loop is CSAKRQGYGDTEAFF. In DNA, the CDR3 is TGCAGTGCTAAAAGACAGGGGTATGGGGACACTGAAGCTTTCTTT. The chain links TRBV20-1 to TRBJ1-1, with TRBD1 identical over 8 bases. The CDR3 length is 15 residues. Germline V gene data show CDR1 as DFQATT and CDR2 as SNEGSKA (reference sequence). The junction had 10 bases not matched to a gene; V was cut back by 4 bases and J by 3 bases.

V and J are TRBV19 and TRBJ2-5; the match to TRBD1 covers 7 bases. Germline CDR1 reads LNHDA; CDR2 reads SQIVND (reference sequence). This CDR3 is built from 12 residues. The junction had 3 bases not matched to a gene; V was cut back by 10 bases and J by 1 base. The CDR3 spells CATGQPQETQYF. The DNA of the CDR3 is TGTGCCACGGGACAGCCCCAAGAGACCCAGTACTTC.

This clonotype came up many times. The CDR3 loop reads CASSLNSGRVETQYF. The CDR3 DNA sequence: TGTGCCAGCAGCCTCAATAGCGGCAGGGTCGAGACCCAGTACTTC. The chain uses TRBV7-2 and TRBJ2-5; weak D call: TRBD2 (6 bases). The CDR3 totals 15 residues. Germline V gene data show CDR1 as SGHTA and CDR2 as FQGNSA. Trimming took 5 bases from V and 5 from J, leaving 18 bases between them.

This clonotype appeared many times. The chain links TRBV9 to TRBJ1-1; a weak D match, TRBD1 (6 bases). The CDR3 sequence is 14 residues long. Germline CDR1 SGDLS, CDR2 YYNGEE. The ends were cut back, 2 bases at V and 4 bases at J, with 12 bases in the middle. The CDR3: CASSVRGGPTEAFF. The CDR3 DNA reads as TGTGCCAGCAGCGTTCGAGGGGGGCCCACTGAAGCTTTCTTT.

V gene TRBV27 combines with J gene TRBJ1-4; D is ambiguous. The V gene lost 5 bases and the J gene lost 1 base, with 11 bases spanning the gap. Germline V lookup: CDR1 MNHEY, CDR2 SMNVEV (reference sequence). The CDR3 consists of 15 residues. The CDR3, as DNA: TGTGCCAGCAGTCCTACCTACAGAACTAATGAAAAACTGTTTTTT. It encodes CASSPTYRTNEKLFF.

This sequence joins TRBV5-5 and TRBJ2-5, with 10 bases matching TRBD1. The CDR3 contains 19 residues. The trim removed 0 bases at V and 0 bases at J, leaving 11 bases unmatched. Germline values: CDR1 SGHKS, CDR2 YYEKEE (reference sequence). In nucleotides, the CDR3 is TGTGCCAGCAGCTTGGTATCAACCGTCGGGACAGGGGACCAAGAGACCCAGTACTTC. Its translation: CASSLVSTVGTGDQETQYF.

Many counts were recorded for this clonotype. CDR3 nucleotides: TGCAGTGCTAGTTCCGGGAACGCCAATGAGCAGTTCTTC. This gives the protein CSASSGNANEQFF. This chain uses TRBV20-1 with TRBJ2-1; D may be TRBD2 (5 bases). CDR3 length: 13 residues. Germline CDR1 and CDR2: DFQATT and SNEGSKA (reference sequence). The V and J ends lost 3 bases and 6 bases respectively, with 12 bases between them.

This clonotype has more than one count but fewer than ten. This chain connects TRBV7-8 to TRBJ2-6; D may be TRBD1 (6 bases). The CDR3 sequence is 17 residues long. V was trimmed by 5 bases and J by 0 bases, leaving 14 bases between them. Germline V gene sequence: CDR1 SGHVS, CDR2 FQNEAQ. The CDR3 region is CASSRDTYLSGANVLTF. The CDR3 DNA sequence: TGTGCCAGCAGCCGGGACACTTATCTCTCTGGGGCCAACGTCCTGACTTTC.